The TCR beta chain under discussion was sequenced for a study of blood T cell repertoires in COVID-19. The germline CDR1 and CDR2 sequences are SGHTA and FQGNSA. The V end lost 1 base, the J end lost 3 bases, and 9 bases lay between the germline ends. The CDR3 is made up of 14 amino acids. The protocol was immunoSEQ multiplex PCR, while the TCRdb copy is restricted to in-frame clones and leaves out a portion. Found here are about 120,000 clones, around nine tenths of them singletons; the top ten hold less than 2.5%. The material sequenced was peripheral blood. The genes are TRBV7-2 and TRBJ1-1; possible D gene TRBD1, 5 bases. This TCR was recovered from a woman aged 45 to 65 with acute or convalescent COVID-19. CDR3 sequence: CASSLVGGDTEAFF. The CDR3 DNA reads TGTGCCAGCAGCTTAGTCGGGGGTGACACTGAAGCTTTCTTT.